This T cell receptor beta chain was captured by sequencing in a study of blood T cells in healthy people across ages. Primers used in a second PCR of about 6 to 11 cycles were a sample-barcoded 5' primer and a J-beta primer mix. TCRdb recomputed calls from the 5' RACE reads with MiXCR, one row per CDR3 protein. The sample lists 450,000 to 700,000 distinct CDR3 sequences; 27% were seen once. A few counts support this clonotype. Deletions cut 2 bases from V and 7 bases from J, with 17 bases between. The CDR3 is 15 residues long. Germline V gives CDR1 MGHRA, CDR2 YSYEKL. The chain uses TRBV4-1 and TRBJ1-2; D is possibly TRBD1 (6 bases). The sequence was obtained from a woman in her seventies in good health. The sequencing sample was made of blood. CDR3 protein: CASSQPSAGEGGYTF. The CDR3 bases are TGCGCCAGCAGCCAACCTTCGGCAGGGGAAGGTGGCTACACCTTC.